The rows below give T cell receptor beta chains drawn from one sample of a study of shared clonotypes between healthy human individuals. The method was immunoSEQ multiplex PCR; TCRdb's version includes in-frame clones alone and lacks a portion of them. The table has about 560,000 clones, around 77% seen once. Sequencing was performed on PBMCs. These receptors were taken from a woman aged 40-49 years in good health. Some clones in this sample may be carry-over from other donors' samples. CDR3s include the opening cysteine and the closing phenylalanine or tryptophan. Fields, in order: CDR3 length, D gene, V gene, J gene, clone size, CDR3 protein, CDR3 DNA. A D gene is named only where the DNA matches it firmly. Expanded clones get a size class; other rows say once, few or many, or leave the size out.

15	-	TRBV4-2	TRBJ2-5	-	CASSMPGPRQGTQYF	TGTGCCAGCAGCATGCCGGGACCCCGTCAAGGGACCCAGTACTTC
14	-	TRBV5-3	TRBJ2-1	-	CARSLARSYNEQFF	TGTGCCAGAAGCTTGGCCCGGTCCTACAATGAGCAGTTCTTC
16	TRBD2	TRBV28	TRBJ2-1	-	CAITGLAGDYYNEQFF	TGTGCCATAACCGGGCTAGCGGGAGACTATTACAATGAGCAGTTCTTC
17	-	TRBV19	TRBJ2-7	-	CASSTDPAGLPGDEQYF	TGTGCCAGTAGTACCGACCCCGCGGGGCTCCCGGGAGACGAGCAGTACTTC
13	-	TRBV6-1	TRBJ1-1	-	CASSARENTEAFF	TGTGCCAGCAGCGCCAGGGAAAACACTGAAGCTTTCTTT
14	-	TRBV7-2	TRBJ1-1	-	CASSGRTASTEAFF	TGTGCCAGCAGCGGACGGACAGCGAGCACTGAAGCTTTCTTT
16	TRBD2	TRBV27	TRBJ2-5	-	CASMRGAGGPQETQYF	TGTGCCAGCATGAGAGGGGCGGGAGGGCCCCAAGAGACCCAGTACTTC
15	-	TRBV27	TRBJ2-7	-	CASGDTGGDPYEQYF	TGTGCCAGCGGCGACACGGGCGGAGACCCCTACGAGCAGTACTTC
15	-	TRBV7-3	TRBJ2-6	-	CASSPGPSGANVLTF	TGTGCCAGCAGCCCCGGGCCCTCTGGGGCCAACGTCCTGACTTTC
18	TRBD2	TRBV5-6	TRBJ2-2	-	CASSLGLAGREGTGELFF	TGTGCCAGCAGCCTTGGACTAGCGGGAAGAGAGGGCACCGGGGAGCTGTTTTTT
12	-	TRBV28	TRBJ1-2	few	CASTGHKRGYTF	TGTGCCAGCACCGGCCACAAGAGGGGCTACACCTTC
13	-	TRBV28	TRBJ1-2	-	CASSPHGGSGYSF	TGTGCCAGCAGCCCTCACGGGGGGAGTGGCTACTCCTTC
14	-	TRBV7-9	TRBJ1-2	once	CASSSRLGNYGYTF	TGTGCCAGCAGCTCCCGGCTGGGGAACTATGGCTACACCTTC
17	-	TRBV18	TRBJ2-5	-	CASSPGSGQRDQETQYF	TGTGCCAGCTCACCGGGTTCGGGGCAGCGGGACCAAGAGACCCAGTACTTC
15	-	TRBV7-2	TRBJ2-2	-	CASSLLGGNTGELFF	TGTGCCAGCAGCTTATTGGGGGGAAACACCGGGGAGCTGTTTTTT
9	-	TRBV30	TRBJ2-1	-	CAADGEQFF	TGTGCCGCAGACGGTGAGCAGTTCTTC
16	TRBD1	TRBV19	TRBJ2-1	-	CASTRRRGTGDNEQFF	TGTGCCAGTACCCGACGCCGGGGGACAGGTGACAATGAGCAGTTCTTC
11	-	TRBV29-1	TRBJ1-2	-	CSARRGSGYTF	TGCAGCGCAAGAAGAGGGTCTGGCTACACCTTC
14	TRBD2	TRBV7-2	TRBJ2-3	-	CASSVGLASDTQYF	TGTGCCAGCAGCGTGGGACTAGCCAGTGATACGCAGTATTTT
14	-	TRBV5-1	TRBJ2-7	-	CASSLEDPPYEQYF	TGCGCCAGCAGCTTGGAAGACCCACCCTACGAGCAGTACTTC
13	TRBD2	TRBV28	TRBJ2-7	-	CATLAGGRLEQYF	TGTGCCACCCTAGCGGGAGGGCGCCTCGAGCAGTACTTC
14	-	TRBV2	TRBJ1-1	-	CANSENRDLVEASF	TGTGCCAACAGTGAAAATAGGGATTTAGTTGAAGCTTCCTTT